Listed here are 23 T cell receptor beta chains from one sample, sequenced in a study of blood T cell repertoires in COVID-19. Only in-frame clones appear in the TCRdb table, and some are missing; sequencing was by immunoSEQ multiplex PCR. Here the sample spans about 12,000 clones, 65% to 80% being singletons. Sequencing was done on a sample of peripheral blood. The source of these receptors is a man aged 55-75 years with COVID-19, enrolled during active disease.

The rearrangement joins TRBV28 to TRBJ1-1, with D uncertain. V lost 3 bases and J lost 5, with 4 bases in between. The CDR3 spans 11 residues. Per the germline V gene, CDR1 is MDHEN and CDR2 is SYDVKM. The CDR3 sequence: CASSLSTEAFF. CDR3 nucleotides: TGTGCCAGCAGTTTGAGTACTGAAGCTTTCTTT.

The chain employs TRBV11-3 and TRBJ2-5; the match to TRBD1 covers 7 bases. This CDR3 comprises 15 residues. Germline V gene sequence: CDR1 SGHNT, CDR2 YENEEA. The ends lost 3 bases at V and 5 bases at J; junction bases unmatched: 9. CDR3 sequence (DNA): TGTGCCAGCAGCTTTTCGGGACAGTTCCGGGAGACCCAGTACTTC. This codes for CASSFSGQFRETQYF.

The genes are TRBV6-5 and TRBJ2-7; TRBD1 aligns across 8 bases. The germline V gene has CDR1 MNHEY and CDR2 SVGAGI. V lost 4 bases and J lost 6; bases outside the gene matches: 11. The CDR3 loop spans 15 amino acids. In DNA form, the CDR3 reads TGTGCCAGCAGTTTCCAGGGACAGGAGCCGTCCGAGCAGTACTTC. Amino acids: CASSFQGQEPSEQYF.

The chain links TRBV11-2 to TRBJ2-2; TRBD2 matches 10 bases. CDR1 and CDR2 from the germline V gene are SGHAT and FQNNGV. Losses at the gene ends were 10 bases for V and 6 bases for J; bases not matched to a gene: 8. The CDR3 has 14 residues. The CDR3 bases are TGTGCCACAACCGGACTAGCGGCCGCCGGGGAGCTGTTTTTT. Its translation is CATTGLAAAGELFF.

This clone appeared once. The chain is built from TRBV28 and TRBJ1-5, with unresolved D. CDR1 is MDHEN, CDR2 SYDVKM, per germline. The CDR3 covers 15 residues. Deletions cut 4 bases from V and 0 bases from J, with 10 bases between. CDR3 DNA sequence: TGTGCCAGCAGTTCCCGACGGGATAGCAATCAGCCCCAGCATTTT. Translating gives CASSSRRDSNQPQHF.

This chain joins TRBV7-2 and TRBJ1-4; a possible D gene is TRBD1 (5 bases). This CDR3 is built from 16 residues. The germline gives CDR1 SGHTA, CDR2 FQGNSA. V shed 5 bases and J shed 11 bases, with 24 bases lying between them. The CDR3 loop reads CASSQRQGPGLGKLFF. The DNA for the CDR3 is TGTGCCAGCAGCCAACGTCAGGGCCCCGGTTTAGGGAAACTGTTTTTT.

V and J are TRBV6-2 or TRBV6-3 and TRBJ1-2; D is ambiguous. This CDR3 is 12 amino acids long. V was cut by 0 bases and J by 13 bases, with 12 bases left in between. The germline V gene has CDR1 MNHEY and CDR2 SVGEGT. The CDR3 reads CASSYSRSEATF. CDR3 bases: TGTGCCAGCAGTTACTCTAGGTCGGAGGCCACCTTC.

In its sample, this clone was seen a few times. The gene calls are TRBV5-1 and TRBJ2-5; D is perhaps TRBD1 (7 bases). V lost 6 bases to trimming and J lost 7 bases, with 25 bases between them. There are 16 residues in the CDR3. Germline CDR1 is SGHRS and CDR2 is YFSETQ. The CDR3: CASTQGGGRRTRTQYF. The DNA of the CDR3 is TGCGCCAGCACCCAGGGGGGCGGACGGCGAACGAGGACCCAGTACTTC.

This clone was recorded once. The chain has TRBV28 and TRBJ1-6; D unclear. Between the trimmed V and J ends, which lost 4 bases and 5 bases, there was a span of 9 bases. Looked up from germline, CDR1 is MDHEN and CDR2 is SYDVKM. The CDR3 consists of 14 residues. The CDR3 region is CASSWGGHNSPLHF. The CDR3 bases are TGTGCCAGCAGTTGGGGAGGGCATAATTCACCCCTCCACTTT. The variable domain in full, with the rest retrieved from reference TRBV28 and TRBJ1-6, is DVKVTQSSRYLVKRTGEKVFLECVQDMDHENMFWYRQDPGLGLRLIYFSYDVKMKEKGDIPEGYSVSREKKERFSLILESASTNQTSMYLCASSWGGHNSPLHFGNGTRLTVT.

The CDR3 loop reads CASKGAASNYGYTF. CDR3 nucleotides: TGTGCCAGCAAAGGGGCAGCATCCAACTATGGCTACACCTTC. The V gene is TRBV3-1 (or the pseudogene TRBV3-2), the J gene TRBJ1-2, with D possibly being TRBD1 (5 bases). This CDR3 spans 14 amino acids. From germline, CDR1 is LGHDT and CDR2 YNNKEL (reference sequence). Deletions cut 7 bases from V and 2 bases from J, with 14 bases between.

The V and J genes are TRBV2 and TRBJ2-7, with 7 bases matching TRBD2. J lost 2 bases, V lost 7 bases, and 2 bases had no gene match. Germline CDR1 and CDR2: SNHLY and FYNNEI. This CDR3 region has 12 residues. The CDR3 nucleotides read TGTGCCAGCAAAGCGGGAACCTACGAGCAGTACGTC. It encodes CASKAGTYEQYV.

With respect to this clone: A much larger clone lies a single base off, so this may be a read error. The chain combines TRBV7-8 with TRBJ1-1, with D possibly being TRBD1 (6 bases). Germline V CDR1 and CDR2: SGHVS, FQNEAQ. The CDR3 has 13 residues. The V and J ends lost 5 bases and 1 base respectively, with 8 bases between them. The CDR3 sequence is CASSLDRNTEAFF. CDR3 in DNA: TGTGCCAGCAGCCTGGACAGGAACACTGAAGCTTTCTTT.

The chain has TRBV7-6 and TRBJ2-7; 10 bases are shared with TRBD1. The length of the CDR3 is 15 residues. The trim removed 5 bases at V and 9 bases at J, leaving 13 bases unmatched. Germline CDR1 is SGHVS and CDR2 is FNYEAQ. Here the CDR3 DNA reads TGTGCCAGCAGCGGGGAGGACAGGGGGTTGCGAGGGCAGTACTTC. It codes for CASSGEDRGLRGQYF. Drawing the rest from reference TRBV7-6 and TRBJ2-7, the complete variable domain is GAGVSQSPRYKVTKRGQDVALRCDPISGHVSLYWYRQALGQGPEFLTYFNYEAQQDKSGLPNDRFSAERPEGSISTLTIQRTEQRDSAMYRCASSGEDRGLRGQYFGPGTRLTVT.

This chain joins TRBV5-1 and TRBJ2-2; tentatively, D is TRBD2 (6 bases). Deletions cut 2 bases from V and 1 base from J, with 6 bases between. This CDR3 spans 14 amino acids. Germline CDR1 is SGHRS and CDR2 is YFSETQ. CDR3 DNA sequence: TGCGCCAGCAGCTTTAGCGGGAACACCGGGGAGCTGTTTTTT. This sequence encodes CASSFSGNTGELFF.

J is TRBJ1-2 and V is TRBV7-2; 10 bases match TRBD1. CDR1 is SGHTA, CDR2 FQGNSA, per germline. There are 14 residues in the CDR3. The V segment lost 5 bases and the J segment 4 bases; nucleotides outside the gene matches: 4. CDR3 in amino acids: CASSDRDRGYGYTF. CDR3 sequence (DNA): TGTGCCAGCAGCGATCGGGACAGGGGCTATGGCTACACCTTC.

CDR3 in amino acids: CASSYSPPSWTQYF. CDR3 bases: TGTGCCAGCAGTTACTCCCCTCCCTCTTGGACCCAGTACTTC. V usage is TRBV6-6 and J usage is TRBJ2-5; unclear D gene. CDR1 and CDR2 from the germline V gene are MNHNY and SVGAGI (reference sequence). The CDR3 runs to 14 residues. V dropped 0 bases and J dropped 7 bases, with 12 bases sitting between them.

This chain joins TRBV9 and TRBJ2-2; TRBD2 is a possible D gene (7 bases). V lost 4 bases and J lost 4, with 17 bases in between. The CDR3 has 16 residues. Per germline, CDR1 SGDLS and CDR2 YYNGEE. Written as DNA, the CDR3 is TGTGCCAGCAGCCCCGCCCCGGGGGGCGGCACCGGGGAGCTGTTTTTT. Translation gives CASSPAPGGGTGELFF.

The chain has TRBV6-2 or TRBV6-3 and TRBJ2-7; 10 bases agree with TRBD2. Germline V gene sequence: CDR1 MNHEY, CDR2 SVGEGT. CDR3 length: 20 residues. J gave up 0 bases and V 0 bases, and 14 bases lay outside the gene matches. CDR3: CASSYSSLAGALRSSYEQYV. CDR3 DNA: TGTGCCAGCAGTTACTCCTCGCTAGCGGGAGCGCTACGGAGCTCCTACGAGCAGTACGTC.

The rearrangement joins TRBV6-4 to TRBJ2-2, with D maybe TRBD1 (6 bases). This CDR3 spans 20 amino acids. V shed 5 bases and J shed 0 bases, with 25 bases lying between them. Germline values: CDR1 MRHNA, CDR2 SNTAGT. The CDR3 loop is CASSNRKQGGPKPNTGELFF. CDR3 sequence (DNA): TGTGCCAGCAGTAATCGAAAACAGGGTGGTCCGAAACCGAACACCGGGGAGCTGTTTTTT.

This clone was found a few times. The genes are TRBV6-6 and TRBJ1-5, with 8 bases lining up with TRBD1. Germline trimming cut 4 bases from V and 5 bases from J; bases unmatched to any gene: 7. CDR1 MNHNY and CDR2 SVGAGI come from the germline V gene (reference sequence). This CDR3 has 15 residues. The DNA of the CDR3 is TGTGCCAGCAGTTCCGACAGGGGTGGCGATCAGCCCCAGCATTTT. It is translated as CASSSDRGGDQPQHF.

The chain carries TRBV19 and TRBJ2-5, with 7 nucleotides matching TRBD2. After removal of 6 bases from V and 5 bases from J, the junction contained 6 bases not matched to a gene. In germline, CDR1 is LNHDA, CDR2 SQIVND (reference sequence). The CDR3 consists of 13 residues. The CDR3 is CASSRGEVETQYF. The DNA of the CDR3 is TGTGCCAGTAGCCGGGGGGAGGTGGAGACCCAGTACTTC.

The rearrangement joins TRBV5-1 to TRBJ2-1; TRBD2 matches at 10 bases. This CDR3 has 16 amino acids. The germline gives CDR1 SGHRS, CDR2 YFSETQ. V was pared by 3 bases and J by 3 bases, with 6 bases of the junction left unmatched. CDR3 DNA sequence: TGCGCCAGCAGCTGGGGTAGCGGGGGGTACTACAATGAGCAGTTCTTC. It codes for CASSWGSGGYYNEQFF. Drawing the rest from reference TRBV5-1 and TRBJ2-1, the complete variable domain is KAGVTQTPRYLIKTRGQQVTLSCSPISGHRSVSWYQQTPGQGLQFLFEYFSETQRNKGNFPGRFSGRQFSNSRSEMNVSTLELGDSALYLCASSWGSGGYYNEQFFGPGTRLTVL.

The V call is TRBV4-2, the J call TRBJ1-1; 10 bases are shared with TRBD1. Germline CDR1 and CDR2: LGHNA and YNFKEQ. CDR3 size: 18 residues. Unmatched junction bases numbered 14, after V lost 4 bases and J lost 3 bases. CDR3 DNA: TGTGCCAGCAGCCGAGCGACAGGGGGCAGAGGAATTTACACTGAAGCTTTCTTT. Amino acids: CASSRATGGRGIYTEAFF.